This T cell receptor (beta chain) was captured by sequencing in a study of early T cells in non-severe SARS-CoV-2 infection. Study summary: Investigators sequenced bulk RNA drawn from unsorted whole blood, and chains remained unpaired. Broader study findings: Database matching using VDJdb favored anti-spike CD8 responses, with private and CD4 specificities left missing.

Researchers attached unique molecular identifiers to individual cDNA molecules. TCRdb processed the 5' RACE reads anew with MiXCR; each CDR3 protein has one entry. Among roughly 24,000 distinct CDR3 sequences, approximately 3.8% were seen once, and the ten largest hold roughly 5.7%. This CDR3 has 13 residues. V was trimmed by 6 bases and J by 2 bases, leaving 11 bases between them. This clonotype was seen ten or more times. The antigen is undetermined. Sequenced material: whole blood. This receptor was taken from an adult who was a healthcare worker with PCR-confirmed SARS-CoV-2 infection or an uninfected control (not recorded which). V usage is TRBV12-3 or TRBV12-4 and J usage is TRBJ2-7; maybe TRBD1 (5 bases). CDR3 region: CASSPQAAYEQYF. The CDR3 DNA is TGTGCCAGCAGCCCACAGGCAGCCTACGAGCAGTACTTC.